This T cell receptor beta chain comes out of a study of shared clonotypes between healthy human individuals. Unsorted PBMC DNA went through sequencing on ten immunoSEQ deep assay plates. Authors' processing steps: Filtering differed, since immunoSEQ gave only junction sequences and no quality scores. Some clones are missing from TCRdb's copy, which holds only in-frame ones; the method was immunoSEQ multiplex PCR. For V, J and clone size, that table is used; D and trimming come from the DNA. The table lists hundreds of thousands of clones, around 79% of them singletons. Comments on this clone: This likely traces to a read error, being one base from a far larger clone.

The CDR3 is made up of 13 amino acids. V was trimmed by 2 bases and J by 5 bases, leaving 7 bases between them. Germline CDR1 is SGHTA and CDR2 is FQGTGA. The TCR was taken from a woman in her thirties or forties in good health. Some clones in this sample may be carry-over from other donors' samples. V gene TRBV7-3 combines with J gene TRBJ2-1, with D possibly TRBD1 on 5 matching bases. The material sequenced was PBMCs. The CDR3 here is CASSLGANNEQFF. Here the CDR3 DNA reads TGTGCCAGCAGCTTAGGGGCTAACAATGAGCAGTTCTTC.